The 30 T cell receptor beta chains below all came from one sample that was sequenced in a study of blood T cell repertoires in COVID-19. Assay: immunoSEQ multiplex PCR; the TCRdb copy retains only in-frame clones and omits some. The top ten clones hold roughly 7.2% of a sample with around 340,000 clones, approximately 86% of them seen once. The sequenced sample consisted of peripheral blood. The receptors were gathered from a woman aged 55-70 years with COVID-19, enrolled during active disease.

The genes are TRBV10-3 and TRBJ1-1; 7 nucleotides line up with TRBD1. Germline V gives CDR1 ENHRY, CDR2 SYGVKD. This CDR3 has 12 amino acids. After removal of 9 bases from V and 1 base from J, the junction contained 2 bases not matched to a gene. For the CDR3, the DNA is TGTGCCATGGGACAGAGGAACACTGAAGCTTTCTTT. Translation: CAMGQRNTEAFF.

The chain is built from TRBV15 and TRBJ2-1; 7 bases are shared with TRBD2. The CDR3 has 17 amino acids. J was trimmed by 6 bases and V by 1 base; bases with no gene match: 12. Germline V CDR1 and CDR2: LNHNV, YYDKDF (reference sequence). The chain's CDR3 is CATSRVSGAGVGNEQFF. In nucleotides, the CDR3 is TGTGCCACCAGCAGAGTGTCCGGTGCGGGGGTAGGCAATGAGCAGTTCTTC.

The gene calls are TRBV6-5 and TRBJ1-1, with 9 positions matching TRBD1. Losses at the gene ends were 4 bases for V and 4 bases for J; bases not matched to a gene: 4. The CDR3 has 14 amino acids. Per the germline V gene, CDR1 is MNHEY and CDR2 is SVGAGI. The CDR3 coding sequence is TGTGCCAGCAGTTCACTGGGACAGGGCACTGAAGCTTTCTTT. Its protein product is CASSSLGQGTEAFF.

The chain's CDR3 is CASSKGVAGAGNEQFF. CDR3 nucleotide sequence: TGTGCCAGCAGCAAAGGGGTGGCGGGGGCAGGCAATGAGCAGTTCTTC. The J gene is TRBJ2-1, the V gene TRBV3-1 (or the pseudogene TRBV3-2), with D perhaps TRBD2 (7 bases). Trimming cost V 5 bases and J 6 bases, with 20 bases left between them. CDR1 is LGHDT and CDR2 is YNNKEL in the germline V gene (reference sequence). The CDR3 extends over 16 amino acids.

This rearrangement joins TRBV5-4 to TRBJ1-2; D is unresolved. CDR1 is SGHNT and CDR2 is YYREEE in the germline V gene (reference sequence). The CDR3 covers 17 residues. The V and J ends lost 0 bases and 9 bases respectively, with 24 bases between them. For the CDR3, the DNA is TGTGCCAGCAGCTTGGAGGCTTTTGCACGGGAAGGATTGCGCTACACCTTC. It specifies CASSLEAFAREGLRYTF. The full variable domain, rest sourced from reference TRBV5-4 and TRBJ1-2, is ETGVTQSPTHLIKTRGQQVTLRCSSQSGHNTVSWYQQALGQGPQFIFQYYREEENGRGNFPPRFSGLQFPNYSSELNVNALELDDSALYLCASSLEAFAREGLRYTFGSGTRLTVV.

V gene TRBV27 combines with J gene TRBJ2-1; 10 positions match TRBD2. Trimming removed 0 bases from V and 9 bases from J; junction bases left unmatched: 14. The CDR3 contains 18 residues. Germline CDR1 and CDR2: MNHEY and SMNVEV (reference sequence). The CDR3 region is CASSLSLSSGGPRGEQFF. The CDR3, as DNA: TGTGCCAGCAGTTTATCCCTCTCTAGCGGGGGCCCTCGGGGTGAGCAGTTCTTC.

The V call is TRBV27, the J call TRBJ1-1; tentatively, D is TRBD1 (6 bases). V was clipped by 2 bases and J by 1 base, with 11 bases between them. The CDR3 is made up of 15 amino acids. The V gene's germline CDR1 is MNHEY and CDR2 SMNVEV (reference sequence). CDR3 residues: CASSLQGTGNTEAFF. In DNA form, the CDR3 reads TGTGCCAGCAGTTTACAGGGGACGGGGAACACTGAAGCTTTCTTT.

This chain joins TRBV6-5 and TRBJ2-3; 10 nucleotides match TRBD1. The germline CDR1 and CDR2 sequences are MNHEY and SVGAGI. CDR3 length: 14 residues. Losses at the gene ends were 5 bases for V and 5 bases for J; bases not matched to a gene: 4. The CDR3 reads CASSLDRGLDTQYF. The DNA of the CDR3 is TGTGCCAGCAGTCTGGACAGGGGGTTAGATACGCAGTATTTT.

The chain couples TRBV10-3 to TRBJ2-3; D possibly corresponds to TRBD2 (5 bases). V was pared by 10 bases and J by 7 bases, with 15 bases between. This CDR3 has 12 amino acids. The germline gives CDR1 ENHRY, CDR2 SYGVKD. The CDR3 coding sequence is TGTGCCACCGGGCCCGACGGGAATACGCAGTATTTT. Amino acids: CATGPDGNTQYF.

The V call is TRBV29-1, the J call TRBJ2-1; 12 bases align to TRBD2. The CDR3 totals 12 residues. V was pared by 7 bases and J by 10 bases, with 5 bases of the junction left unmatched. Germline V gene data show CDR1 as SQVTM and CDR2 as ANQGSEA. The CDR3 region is CSGLAGGNEQFF. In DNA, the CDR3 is TGCAGCGGGCTAGCGGGGGGGAACGAGCAGTTCTTC.

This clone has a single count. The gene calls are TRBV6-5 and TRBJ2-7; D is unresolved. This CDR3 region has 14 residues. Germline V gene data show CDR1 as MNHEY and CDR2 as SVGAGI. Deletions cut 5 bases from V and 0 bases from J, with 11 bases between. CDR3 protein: CASSPARSSYEQYF. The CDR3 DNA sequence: TGTGCCAGCAGTCCGGCGAGGAGCTCCTACGAGCAGTACTTC.

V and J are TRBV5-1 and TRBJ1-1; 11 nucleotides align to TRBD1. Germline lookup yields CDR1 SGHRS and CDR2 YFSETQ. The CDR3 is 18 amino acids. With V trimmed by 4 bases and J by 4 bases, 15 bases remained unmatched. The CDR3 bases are TGCGCCAGCAGCCCGAGGGGCGGGACAGGGGGTATGCGCACTGAAGCTTTCTTT. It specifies CASSPRGGTGGMRTEAFF.

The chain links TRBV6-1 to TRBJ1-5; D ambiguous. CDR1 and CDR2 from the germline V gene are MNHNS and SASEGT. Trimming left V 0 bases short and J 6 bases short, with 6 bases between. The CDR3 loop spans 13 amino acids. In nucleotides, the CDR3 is TGTGCCAGCAGTGAAGCTAGGAGTCAGCCCCAGCATTTT. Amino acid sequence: CASSEARSQPQHF.

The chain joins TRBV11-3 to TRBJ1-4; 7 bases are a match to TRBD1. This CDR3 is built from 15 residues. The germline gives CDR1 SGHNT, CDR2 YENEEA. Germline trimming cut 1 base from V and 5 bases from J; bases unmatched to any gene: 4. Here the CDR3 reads CASSLGGDRNEKLFF. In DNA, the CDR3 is TGTGCCAGCAGCTTAGGGGGGGACAGAAATGAAAAACTGTTTTTT.

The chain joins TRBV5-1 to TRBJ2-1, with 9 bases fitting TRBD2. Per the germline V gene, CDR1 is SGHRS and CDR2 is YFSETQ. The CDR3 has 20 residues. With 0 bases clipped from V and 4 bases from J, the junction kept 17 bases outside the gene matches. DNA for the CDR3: TGCGCCAGCAGCTTGGGCCCGATTATGGCGGGGGGGCCTTCTTACAATGAGCAGTTCTTC. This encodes CASSLGPIMAGGPSYNEQFF. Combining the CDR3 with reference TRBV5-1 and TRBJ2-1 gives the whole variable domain KAGVTQTPRYLIKTRGQQVTLSCSPISGHRSVSWYQQTPGQGLQFLFEYFSETQRNKGNFPGRFSGRQFSNSRSEMNVSTLELGDSALYLCASSLGPIMAGGPSYNEQFFGPGTRLTVL.

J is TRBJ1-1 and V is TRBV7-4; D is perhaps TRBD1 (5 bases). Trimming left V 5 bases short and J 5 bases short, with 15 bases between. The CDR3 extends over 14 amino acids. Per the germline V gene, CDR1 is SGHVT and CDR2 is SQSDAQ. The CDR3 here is CASSPDGRETEAFF. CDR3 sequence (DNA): TGTGCCAGCAGCCCGGATGGCAGGGAAACTGAAGCTTTCTTT.

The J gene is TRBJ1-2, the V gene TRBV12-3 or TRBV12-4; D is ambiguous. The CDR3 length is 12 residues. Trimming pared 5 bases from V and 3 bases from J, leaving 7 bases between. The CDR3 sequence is CASSEGDYGYTF. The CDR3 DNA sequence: TGTGCCAGCAGTGAGGGTGACTATGGCTACACCTTC.

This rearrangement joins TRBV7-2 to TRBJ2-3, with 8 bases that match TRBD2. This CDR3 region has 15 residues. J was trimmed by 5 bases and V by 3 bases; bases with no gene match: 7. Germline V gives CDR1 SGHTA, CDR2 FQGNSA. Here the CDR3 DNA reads TGTGCCAGCAGCTTTTACGGGGGGGCGAAAGATACGCAGTATTTT. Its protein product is CASSFYGGAKDTQYF.

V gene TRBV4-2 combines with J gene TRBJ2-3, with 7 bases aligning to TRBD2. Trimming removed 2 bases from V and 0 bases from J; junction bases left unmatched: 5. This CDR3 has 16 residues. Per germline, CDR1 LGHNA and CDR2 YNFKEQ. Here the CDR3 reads CASSQIGLDSTDTQYF. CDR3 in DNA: TGTGCCAGCAGCCAAATCGGACTAGATAGCACAGATACGCAGTATTTT.

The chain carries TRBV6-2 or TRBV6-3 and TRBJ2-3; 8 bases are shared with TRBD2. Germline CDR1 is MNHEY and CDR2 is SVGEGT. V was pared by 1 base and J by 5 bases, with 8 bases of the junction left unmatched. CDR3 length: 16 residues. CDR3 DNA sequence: TGTGCCAGCAGTTACTTAATCGGGGGGGGCTTAGATACGCAGTATTTT. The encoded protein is CASSYLIGGGLDTQYF.

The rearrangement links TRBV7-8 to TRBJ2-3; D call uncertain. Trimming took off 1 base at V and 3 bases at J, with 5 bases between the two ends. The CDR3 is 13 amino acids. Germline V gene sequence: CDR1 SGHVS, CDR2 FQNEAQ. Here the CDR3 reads CASSLVGTDTQYF. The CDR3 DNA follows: TGTGCCAGCAGCTTAGTCGGTACAGATACGCAGTATTTT.

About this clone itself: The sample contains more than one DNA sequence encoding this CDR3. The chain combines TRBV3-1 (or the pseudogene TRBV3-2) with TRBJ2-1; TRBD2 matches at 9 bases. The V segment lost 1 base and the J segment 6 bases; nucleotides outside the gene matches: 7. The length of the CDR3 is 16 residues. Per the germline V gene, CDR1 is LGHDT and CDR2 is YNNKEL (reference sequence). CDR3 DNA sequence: TGTGCCAGCAGCCAAGTGCGGGGGGGACTCCCCAATGAGCAGTTCTTC. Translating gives CASSQVRGGLPNEQFF.

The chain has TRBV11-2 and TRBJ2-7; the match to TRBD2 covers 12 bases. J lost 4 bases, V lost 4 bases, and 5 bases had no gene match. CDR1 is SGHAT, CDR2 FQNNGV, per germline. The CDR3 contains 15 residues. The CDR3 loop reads CASSSAGTSGYEQYF. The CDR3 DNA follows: TGTGCCAGCAGCTCCGCCGGGACTAGCGGGTACGAGCAGTACTTC. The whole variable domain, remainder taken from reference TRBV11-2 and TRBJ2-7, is EAGVAQSPRYKIIEKRQSVAFWCNPISGHATLYWYQQILGQGPKLLIQFQNNGVVDDSQLPKDRFSAERLKGVDSTLKIQPAKLEDSAVYLCASSSAGTSGYEQYFGPGTRLTVT.

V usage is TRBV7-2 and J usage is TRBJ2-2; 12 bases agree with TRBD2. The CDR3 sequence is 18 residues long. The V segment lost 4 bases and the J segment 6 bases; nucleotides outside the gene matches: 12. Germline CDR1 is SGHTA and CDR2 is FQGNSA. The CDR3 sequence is CASSSRLASGGASGELFF. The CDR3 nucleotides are TGTGCCAGCAGCTCCAGACTAGCTAGCGGGGGGGCCTCCGGGGAGCTGTTTTTT.

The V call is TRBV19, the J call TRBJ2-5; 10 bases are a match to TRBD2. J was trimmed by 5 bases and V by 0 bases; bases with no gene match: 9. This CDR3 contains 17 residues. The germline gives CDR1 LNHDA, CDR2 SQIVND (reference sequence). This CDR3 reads CASSIDLKRGGLETQYF. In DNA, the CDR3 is TGTGCCAGTAGTATAGACCTCAAGCGGGGGGGCTTGGAGACCCAGTACTTC. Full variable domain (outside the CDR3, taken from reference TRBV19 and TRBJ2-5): DGGITQSPKYLFRKEGQNVTLSCEQNLNHDAMYWYRQDPGQGLRLIYYSQIVNDFQKGDIAEGYSVSREKKESFPLTVTSAQKNPTAFYLCASSIDLKRGGLETQYFGPGTRLLVL.

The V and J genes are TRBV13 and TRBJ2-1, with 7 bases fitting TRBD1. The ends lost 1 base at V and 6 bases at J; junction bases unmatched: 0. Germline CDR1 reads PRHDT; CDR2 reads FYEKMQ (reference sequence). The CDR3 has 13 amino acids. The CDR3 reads CASSLAGGNEQFF. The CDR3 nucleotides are TGTGCCAGCAGCTTAGCAGGGGGCAATGAGCAGTTCTTC.

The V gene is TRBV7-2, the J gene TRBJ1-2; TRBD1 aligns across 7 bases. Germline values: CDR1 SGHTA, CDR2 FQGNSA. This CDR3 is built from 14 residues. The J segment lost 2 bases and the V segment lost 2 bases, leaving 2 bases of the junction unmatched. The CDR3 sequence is CASSLTTGNYGYTF. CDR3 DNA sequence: TGTGCCAGCAGCTTAACGACAGGGAACTATGGCTACACCTTC. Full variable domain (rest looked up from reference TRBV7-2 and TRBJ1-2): GAGVSQSPSNKVTEKGKDVELRCDPISGHTALYWYRQSLGQGLEFLIYFQGNSAPDKSGLPSDRFSAERTGGSVSTLTIQRTQQEDSAVYLCASSLTTGNYGYTFGSGTRLTVV.

CDR3 nucleotides: TGTGCCAGTAGTCCCTGGGAGAAGGGCGGCACTGAAGCTTTCTTT. It codes for CASSPWEKGGTEAFF. The V and J genes are TRBV19 and TRBJ1-1; no reliable D call. Between the trimmed V and J ends, which lost 5 bases and 4 bases, there was a span of 17 bases. In germline, CDR1 is LNHDA, CDR2 SQIVND (reference sequence). This CDR3 spans 15 amino acids.

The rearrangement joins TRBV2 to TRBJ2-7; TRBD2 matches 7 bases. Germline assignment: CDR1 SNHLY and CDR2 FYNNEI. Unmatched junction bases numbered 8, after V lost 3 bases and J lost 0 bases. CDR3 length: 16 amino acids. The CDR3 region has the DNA TGTGCCAGCAGTGACGGGCAGGGAGGGGCCTCCTACGAGCAGTACTTC. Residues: CASSDGQGGASYEQYF.

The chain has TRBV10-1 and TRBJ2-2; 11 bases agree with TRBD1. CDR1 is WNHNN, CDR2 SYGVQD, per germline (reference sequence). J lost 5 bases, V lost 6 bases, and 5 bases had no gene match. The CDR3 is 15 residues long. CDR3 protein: CASSRGTGGTGELFF. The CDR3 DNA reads TGCGCCAGCAGCCGCGGGACAGGGGGAACCGGGGAGCTGTTTTTT.